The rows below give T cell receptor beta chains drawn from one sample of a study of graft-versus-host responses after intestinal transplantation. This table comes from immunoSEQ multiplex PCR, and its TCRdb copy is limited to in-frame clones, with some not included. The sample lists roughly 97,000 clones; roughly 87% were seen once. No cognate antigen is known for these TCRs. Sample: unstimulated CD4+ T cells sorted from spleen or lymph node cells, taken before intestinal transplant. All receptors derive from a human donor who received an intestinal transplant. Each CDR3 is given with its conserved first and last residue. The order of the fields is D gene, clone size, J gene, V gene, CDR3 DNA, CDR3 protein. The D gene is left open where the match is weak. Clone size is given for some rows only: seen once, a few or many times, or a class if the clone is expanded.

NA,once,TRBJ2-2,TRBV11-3,TGTGCCAGCAGCGGCAGGGGCGTTGCGAACACCGGGGAGCTGTTTTTT,CASSGRGVANTGELFF
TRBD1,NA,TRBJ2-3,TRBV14,TGTGCCAGCAGCCAGGGGATCCGGACAGGGGGCCTCGCAGATACGCAGTATTTT,CASSQGIRTGGLADTQYF
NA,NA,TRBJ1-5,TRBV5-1,TGCGCCAGCAGCTTGTGGGGGGCGGCTAATCAGCCCCAGCATTTT,CASSLWGAANQPQHF
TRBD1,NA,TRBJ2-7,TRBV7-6,TGTGCCAGCAGCCCCGGACAGGGGATCTACGAGCAGTACTTC,CASSPGQGIYEQYF
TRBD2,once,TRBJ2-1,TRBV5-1,TGCGCCAGCGGGCGGGAGCCCTTGAATGAGCAGTTCTTC,CASGREPLNEQFF
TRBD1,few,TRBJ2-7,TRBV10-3,TGTGCCATCAGTGAGTCAGGGACAGGGGGTTACGAGCAGTACTTC,CAISESGTGGYEQYF
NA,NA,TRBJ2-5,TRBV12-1,TGTGCCAGCAGCCCGCCCGGCCGGGGGGCGGGGGAGACCCAGTACTTC,CASSPPGRGAGETQYF
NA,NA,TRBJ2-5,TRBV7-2,TGTGCCAGCAGCCCCCATGGGGCAGAGACCCAGTACTTC,CASSPHGAETQYF
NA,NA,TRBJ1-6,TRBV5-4,TGTGCCAGCAGCTTGTACTCAGGGGCCCTCATATGGTCACCCCTCCACTTT,CASSLYSGALIWSPLHF
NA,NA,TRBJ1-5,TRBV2,TGTGCCAGCACCGCTGACGGAGGACTCAATCAGCCCCAGCATTTT,CASTADGGLNQPQHF
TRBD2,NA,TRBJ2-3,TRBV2,TGTGCCAGCAGTGAGGGTAGCGGGGCGAACACAGATACGCAGTATTTT,CASSEGSGANTDTQYF
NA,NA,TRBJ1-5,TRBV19,TGTGCCAGTAGGTTGTTTGAGGGCAATCAGCCCCAGCATTTT,CASRLFEGNQPQHF
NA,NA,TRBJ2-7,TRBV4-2,TGTGCCAGCAGCCAAGAAGGCTACCGCTACGAGCAGTACTTC,CASSQEGYRYEQYF
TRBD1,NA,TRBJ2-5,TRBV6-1,TGTGCCAGCAGCGGTGAGGGACAGGGGGGAGAGACCCAGTACTTC,CASSGEGQGGETQYF
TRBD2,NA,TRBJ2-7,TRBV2,TGTGCCAGCAGTACTAGCGTTGCCTCCTACGAGCAGTACTTC,CASSTSVASYEQYF
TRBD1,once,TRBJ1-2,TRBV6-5,TGTGCCAGCAGCCAGGGGGCCTGGGACTATGGCTACACCTTC,CASSQGAWDYGYTF
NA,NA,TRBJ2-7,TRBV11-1,TGTGCCAGCAACTCCGGGACCGGCTACGAGCAGTACTTC,CASNSGTGYEQYF
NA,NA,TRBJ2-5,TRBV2,TGTGCCCTGAGTCTGCAAGAGACCCAGTACTTC,CALSLQETQYF
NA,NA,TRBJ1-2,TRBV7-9,TGTGCCAGCAGCTTAGCGGCGCAGGGAAACTATGGCTACACCTTC,CASSLAAQGNYGYTF
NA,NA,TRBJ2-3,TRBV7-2,TGTGCCAGCAGCAAGCCTAAGCGGGCGGATACGCAGTATTTT,CASSKPKRADTQYF
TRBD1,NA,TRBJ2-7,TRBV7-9,TGTGCCAGCAGCTTAGTGGGACAGGGGAGGAACGAGCAGTACTTC,CASSLVGQGRNEQYF
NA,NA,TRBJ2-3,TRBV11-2,TGTGCCAGCAGCTTAGATGGAACCTACCATGACACAGATACGCAGTATTTT,CASSLDGTYHDTDTQYF
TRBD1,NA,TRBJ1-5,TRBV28,TGTGCCAGCAGCAGGACAGGGGGCAATCAGCCCCAGCATTTT,CASSRTGGNQPQHF
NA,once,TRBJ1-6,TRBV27,TGTGCCAGCAGTTTCCCCGACGGAATCCAGAATTCACCCCTCCACTTT,CASSFPDGIQNSPLHF
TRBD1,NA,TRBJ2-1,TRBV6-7,TGTGCCAGCAGGCCCCCGGGACAGGGGGGAGATGAGCAGTTCTTC,CASRPPGQGGDEQFF
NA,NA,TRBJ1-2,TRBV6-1,TGTGCCAGCAGTGAATTAACAGACTATGGCTACACCTTC,CASSELTDYGYTF
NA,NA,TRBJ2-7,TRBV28,TGTGCCAGCCACCCTTCGGGCTCTAAGGGATACGAGCAGTACTTC,CASHPSGSKGYEQYF
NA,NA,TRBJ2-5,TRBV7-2,TGTGCCAGCAGCTCCAGGAACCACGGGGAGACCCAGTACTTC,CASSSRNHGETQYF
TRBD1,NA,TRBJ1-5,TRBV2,TGTGCCAGCAGGGACAGGTCGAGCAATCAGCCCCAGCATTTT,CASRDRSSNQPQHF
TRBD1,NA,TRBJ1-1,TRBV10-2,TGCGCCACCAGCGATGCTGGGACAGGGTCCCTTCGGAACGAAGCTTTCTTT,CATSDAGTGSLRNEAFF
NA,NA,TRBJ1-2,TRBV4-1,TGCGCCAGCAGCCAAGGCCCCAGTATGAATGGCTACACCTTC,CASSQGPSMNGYTF
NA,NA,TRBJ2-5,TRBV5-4,TGTGCCAGCAGCTTACCATCGCAAGAGACCCAGTACTTC,CASSLPSQETQYF
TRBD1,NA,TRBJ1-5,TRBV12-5,TGTGCTAGTGGCCATGACAGGGGTGACCAGCCCCAGCATTTT,CASGHDRGDQPQHF
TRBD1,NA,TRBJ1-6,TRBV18,TGTGCCAGCTCAGGACAGGGAACTTCACCCCTCCACTTT,CASSGQGTSPLHF
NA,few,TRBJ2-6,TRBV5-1,TGCGCCAGCAGCACTTTACCTGGGGCCAACGTCCTGACTTTC,CASSTLPGANVLTF
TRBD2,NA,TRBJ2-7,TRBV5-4,TGTGCCAGCAGCTTTGGAGGTGGGACTAGCGGGTCCAACTACGAGCAGTACTTC,CASSFGGGTSGSNYEQYF
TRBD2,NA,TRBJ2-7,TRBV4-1,TGCGCCAGCAGCCAAGGGCGGGGGGGCGTCTCCTACGAGCAGTACTTC,CASSQGRGGVSYEQYF
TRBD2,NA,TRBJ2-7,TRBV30,TGTGCCTGGAGCCTAGCGGGAGGTGAGCAGTACTTC,CAWSLAGGEQYF
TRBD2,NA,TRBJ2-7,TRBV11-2,TGTGCCAGCAGCTCGGGACTAGCGGGAGCCGAGCAGTACTTC,CASSSGLAGAEQYF
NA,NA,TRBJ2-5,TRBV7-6,TGTGCCAGCAGCTTTAGGCAGGGGAGGGCTGGTGACGAGACCCAGTACTTC,CASSFRQGRAGDETQYF
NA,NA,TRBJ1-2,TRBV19,TGTGCCAGTAGTATAGAATTAAGGGCGTACTCATATGGCTACACCTTC,CASSIELRAYSYGYTF